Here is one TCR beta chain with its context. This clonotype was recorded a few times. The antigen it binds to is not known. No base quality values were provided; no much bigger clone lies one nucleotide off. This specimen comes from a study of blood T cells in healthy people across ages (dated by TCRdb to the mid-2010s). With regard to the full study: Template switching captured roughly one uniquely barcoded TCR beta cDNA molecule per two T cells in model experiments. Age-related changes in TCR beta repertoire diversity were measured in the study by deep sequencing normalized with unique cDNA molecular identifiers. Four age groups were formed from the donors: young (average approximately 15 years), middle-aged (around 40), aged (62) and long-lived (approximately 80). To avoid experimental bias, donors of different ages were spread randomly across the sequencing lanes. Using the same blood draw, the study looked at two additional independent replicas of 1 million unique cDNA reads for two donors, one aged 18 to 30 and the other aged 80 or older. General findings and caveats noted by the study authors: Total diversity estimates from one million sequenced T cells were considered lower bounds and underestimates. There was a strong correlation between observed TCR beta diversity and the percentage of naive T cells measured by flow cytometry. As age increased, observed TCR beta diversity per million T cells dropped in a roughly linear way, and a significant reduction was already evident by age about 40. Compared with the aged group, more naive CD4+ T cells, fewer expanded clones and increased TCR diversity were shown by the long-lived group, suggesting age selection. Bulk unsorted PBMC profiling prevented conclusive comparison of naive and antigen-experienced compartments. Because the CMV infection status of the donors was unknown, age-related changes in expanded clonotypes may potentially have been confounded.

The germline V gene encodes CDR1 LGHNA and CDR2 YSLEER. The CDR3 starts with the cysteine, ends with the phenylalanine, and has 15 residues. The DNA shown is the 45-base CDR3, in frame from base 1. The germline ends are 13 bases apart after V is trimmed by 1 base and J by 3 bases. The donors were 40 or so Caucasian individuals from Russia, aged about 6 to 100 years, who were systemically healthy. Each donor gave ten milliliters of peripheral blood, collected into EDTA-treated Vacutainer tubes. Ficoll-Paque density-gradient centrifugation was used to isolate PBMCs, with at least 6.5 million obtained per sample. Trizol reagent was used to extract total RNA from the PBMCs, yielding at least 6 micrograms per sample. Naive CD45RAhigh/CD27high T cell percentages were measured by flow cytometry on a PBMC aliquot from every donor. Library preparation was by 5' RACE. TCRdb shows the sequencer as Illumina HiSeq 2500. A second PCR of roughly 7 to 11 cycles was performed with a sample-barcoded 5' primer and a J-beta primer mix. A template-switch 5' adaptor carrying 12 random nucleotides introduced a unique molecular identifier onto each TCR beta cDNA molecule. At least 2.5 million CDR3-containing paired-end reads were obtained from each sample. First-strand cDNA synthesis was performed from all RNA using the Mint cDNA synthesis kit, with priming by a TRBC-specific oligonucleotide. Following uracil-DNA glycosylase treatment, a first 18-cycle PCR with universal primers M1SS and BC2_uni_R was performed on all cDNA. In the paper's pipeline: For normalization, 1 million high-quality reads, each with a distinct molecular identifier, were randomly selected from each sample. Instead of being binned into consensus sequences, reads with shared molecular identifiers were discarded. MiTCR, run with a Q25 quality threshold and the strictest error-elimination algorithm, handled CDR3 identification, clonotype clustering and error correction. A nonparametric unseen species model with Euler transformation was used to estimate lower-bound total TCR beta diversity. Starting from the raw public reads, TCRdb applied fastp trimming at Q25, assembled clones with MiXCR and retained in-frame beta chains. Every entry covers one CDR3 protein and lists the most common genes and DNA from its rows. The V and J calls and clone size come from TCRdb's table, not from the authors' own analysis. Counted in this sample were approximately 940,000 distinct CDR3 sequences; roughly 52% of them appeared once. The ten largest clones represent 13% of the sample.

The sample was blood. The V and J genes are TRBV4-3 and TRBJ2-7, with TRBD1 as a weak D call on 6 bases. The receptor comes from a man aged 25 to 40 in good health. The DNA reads TGCGCCAGCAGCCAAGCCACGGGACACCTCTACGAGCAGTACTTC. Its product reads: CASSQATGHLYEQYF.